These T cell receptor beta chains were read from a single sample in a study of blood T cell repertoires in COVID-19. Here immunoSEQ multiplex PCR was the method, and the copy in TCRdb shows in-frame clones only, minus some. The sample includes under 300,000 clones, around 86% seen only once; the top ten take around 3.6%. Source material: peripheral blood. These receptor sequences come from a man aged 18-30 years with active or convalescent COVID-19. Each CDR3 is given with its conserved first and last residue. D genes are given only for firm matches. Only part of the rows carry a size: once, few, many, or a class if the clone is expanded.

abundance: few; d_gene: TRBD1; v_gene: TRBV4-2; j_gene: TRBJ2-7; CDR3aa: CASSQVGDRAYEQYF; CDR3nt: TGTGCCAGCAGCCAAGTTGGGGACAGGGCCTACGAGCAGTACTTC
abundance: -; d_gene: -; v_gene: TRBV5-4; j_gene: TRBJ1-6; CDR3aa: CASSLAAGISPLHF; CDR3nt: TGTGCCAGCAGCTTGGCAGCAGGGATATCACCCCTCCACTTT
abundance: -; d_gene: -; v_gene: TRBV5-1; j_gene: TRBJ1-3; CDR3aa: CASMAGPGAGNTIYF; CDR3nt: TGCGCCAGCATGGCGGGCCCCGGGGCTGGAAACACCATATATTTT
abundance: -; d_gene: -; v_gene: TRBV10-3; j_gene: TRBJ1-4; CDR3aa: CASRDGWGEKLFF; CDR3nt: TGTGCCAGCAGGGACGGGTGGGGCGAAAAACTGTTTTTT
abundance: -; d_gene: TRBD2; v_gene: TRBV4-3; j_gene: TRBJ2-3; CDR3aa: CASSQVGAGVTDTQYF; CDR3nt: TGCGCCAGCAGCCAAGTTGGCGCGGGAGTCACAGATACGCAGTATTTT
abundance: -; d_gene: -; v_gene: TRBV30; j_gene: TRBJ2-2; CDR3aa: CAWRGTGPNTGELFF; CDR3nt: TGTGCCTGGCGGGGGACGGGTCCGAACACCGGGGAGCTGTTTTTT
abundance: -; d_gene: TRBD2; v_gene: TRBV6-5; j_gene: TRBJ2-1; CDR3aa: CASSYSGLAGYNEQFF; CDR3nt: TGTGCCAGCAGTTACTCAGGGCTAGCGGGGTACAATGAGCAGTTCTTC
abundance: -; d_gene: -; v_gene: TRBV27; j_gene: TRBJ2-3; CDR3aa: CACRGLPDTQYF; CDR3nt: TGTGCCTGTAGAGGGCTTCCAGATACGCAGTATTTT
abundance: -; d_gene: TRBD1; v_gene: TRBV20-1; j_gene: TRBJ1-5; CDR3aa: CSASEGAGGEPQHF; CDR3nt: TGCAGTGCTAGTGAGGGGGCAGGGGGTGAGCCCCAGCATTTT
abundance: -; d_gene: -; v_gene: TRBV12-3/TRBV12-4; j_gene: TRBJ1-2; CDR3aa: CASSQREGYGYTF; CDR3nt: TGTGCCAGCAGTCAGAGAGAGGGCTATGGCTACACCTTC
abundance: -; d_gene: -; v_gene: TRBV30; j_gene: TRBJ1-2; CDR3aa: CAWSRSRGIRGYGYTF; CDR3nt: TGTGCCTGGAGTCGAAGTCGGGGGATTCGCGGCTATGGCTACACCTTC
abundance: -; d_gene: -; v_gene: TRBV24-1; j_gene: TRBJ1-1; CDR3aa: CATGGHLRWNTEAFF; CDR3nt: TGTGCCACCGGGGGACATCTTAGGTGGAACACTGAAGCTTTCTTT
abundance: -; d_gene: -; v_gene: TRBV28; j_gene: TRBJ2-7; CDR3aa: CASSSLPGHLTYEQYF; CDR3nt: TGTGCCAGCAGTTCACTCCCGGGACATCTAACCTACGAGCAGTACTTC